This T cell receptor beta chain was documented in a study of blood T cell repertoires in COVID-19 (dated by TCRdb to about 2020). Context from the whole study: The collaborator samples originated in the United States, Italy and Spain and spanned the acute and convalescent phases of COVID-19. The dataset comprised deeply sampled blood TCRbeta repertoires from subjects exposed to, actively infected with, or recovered from COVID-19. Where available, HLA class I and class II types were obtained from metadata supplied by the sample provider rather than from assay-based typing. The material from the prospective study consisted of cDNA or gDNA derived from T cells, B-cell-depleted T cells, or PBMCs. The samples were drawn from two sources: the first 160 participants of the ongoing ImmuneRACE study, and 1,200 or so subjects contributed by 6 global collaborators. A freely available public database, intended as a resource for researchers studying the immune response to SARS-CoV-2, is where the repertoires were released. The sample metadata nearly always contained a de-identified subject ID, COVID-19 status, age in years and sex. The full study reports these points: Clinical and demographic metadata were provided uncurated, with the amount varying by source and participant.

Samples from volunteer blood donors who had recovered from COVID-19 were contributed by a second Seattle source. Whole blood was collected in K2EDTA tubes by collaborating institutions according to the institutions' own protocols. For TCRbeta analysis, collaborators shipped samples as frozen whole blood, isolated PBMCs, or DNA extracted from either of those sample types. The germline V gene sets CDR1 to MDHEN and CDR2 to SYDVKM. Trimming takes 2 bases from V and 6 bases from J, and the germline ends sit 11 bases apart. The CDR3 sequence holds 13 residues, the cysteine and phenylalanine included. The kept DNA is CDR3 alone, 39 bases in frame from the first base. The immunoSEQ Assay, a bias-controlled multiplex PCR, was used to amplify TCRbeta CDR3 regions from genomic DNA. The original pipeline was this. The number of nucleated cells in each sample was estimated from the amplification of reference gene primers within the assay. To quantify the absolute abundance of each unique TCRbeta CDR3 rearrangement, sequence reads were collapsed and filtered. For each sample, productive Simpson clonality was calculated as the square root of Simpson's diversity index over productive rearrangements. TCRdb carries this immuneACCESS record with in-frame sequences only. Its versions omit some clonotypes, under half of them owing to an unresolved V gene in the studies checked, with the rest unexplained. V and J calls and clone size are as listed in that table; D and trimming were resolved from the DNA. This sample lists roughly 200,000 clones; approximately 90% were detected once. About 6% of the sample is held by the ten biggest clonotypes.

With regard to this clone: No cognate antigen has been identified for it. Per-nucleotide qualities are absent, and no much larger clonotype sits a single base away.

This sequence was found in a man aged 55 to 69 who had recovered from COVID-19. The chain is assembled from TRBV28 and TRBJ2-7; the D gene is perhaps TRBD2, from 5 matching bases. The specimen sequenced was peripheral blood. The CDR3: CASSLSRDPEQYF. The base sequence is TGTGCCAGCAGTTTAAGTCGGGATCCCGAGCAGTACTTC.